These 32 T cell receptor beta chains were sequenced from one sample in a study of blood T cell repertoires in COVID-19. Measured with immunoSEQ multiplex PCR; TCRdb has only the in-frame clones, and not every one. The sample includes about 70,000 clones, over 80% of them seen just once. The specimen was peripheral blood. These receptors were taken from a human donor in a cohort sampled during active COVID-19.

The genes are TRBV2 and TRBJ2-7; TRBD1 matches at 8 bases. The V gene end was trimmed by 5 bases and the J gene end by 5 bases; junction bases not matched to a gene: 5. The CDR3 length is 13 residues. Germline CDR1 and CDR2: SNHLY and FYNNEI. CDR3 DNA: TGTGCCAGCAGTAGCAGGGGGCCAAACGAGCAGTACTTC. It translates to CASSSRGPNEQYF.

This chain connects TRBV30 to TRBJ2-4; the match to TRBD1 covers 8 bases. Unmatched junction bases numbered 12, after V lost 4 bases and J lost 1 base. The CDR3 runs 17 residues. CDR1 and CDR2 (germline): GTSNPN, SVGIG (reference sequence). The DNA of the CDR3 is TGTGCCTGGAAGGCAGGGGGCGCGATTAGGGCCAAAAACATTCAGTACTTC. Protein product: CAWKAGGAIRAKNIQYF.

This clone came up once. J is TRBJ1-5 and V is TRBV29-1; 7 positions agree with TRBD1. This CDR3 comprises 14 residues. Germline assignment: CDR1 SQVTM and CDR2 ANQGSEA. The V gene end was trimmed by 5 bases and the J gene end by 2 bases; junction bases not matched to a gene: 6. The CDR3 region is CSVRQGGGNQPQHF. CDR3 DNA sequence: TGCAGCGTTAGACAGGGTGGGGGCAATCAGCCCCAGCATTTT.

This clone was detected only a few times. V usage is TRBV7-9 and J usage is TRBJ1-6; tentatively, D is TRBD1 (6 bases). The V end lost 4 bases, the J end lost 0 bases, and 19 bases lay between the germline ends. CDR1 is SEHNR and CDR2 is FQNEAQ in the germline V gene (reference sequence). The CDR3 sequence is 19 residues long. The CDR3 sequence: CASSYNIKGGSSYNSPLHF. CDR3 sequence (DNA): TGTGCCAGCAGCTATAACATCAAAGGGGGTAGCTCCTATAATTCACCCCTCCACTTT.

Here the CDR3 reads CASRDRGSGNTIYF. CDR3 in DNA: TGTGCCAGCAGAGACAGGGGCTCTGGAAACACCATATATTTT. The chain joins TRBV6-5 to TRBJ1-3; TRBD1 matches at 8 bases. J lost 0 bases, V lost 6 bases, and 1 base had no gene match. Germline CDR1 MNHEY, CDR2 SVGAGI. The CDR3 is 14 amino acids.

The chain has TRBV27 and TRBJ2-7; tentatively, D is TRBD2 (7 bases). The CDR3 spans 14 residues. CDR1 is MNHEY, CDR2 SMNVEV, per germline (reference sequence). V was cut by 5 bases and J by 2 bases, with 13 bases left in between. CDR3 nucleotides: TGTGCCAGCAGTCCAGGAGGGGGGGCCTACGAGCAGTACTTC. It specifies CASSPGGGAYEQYF.

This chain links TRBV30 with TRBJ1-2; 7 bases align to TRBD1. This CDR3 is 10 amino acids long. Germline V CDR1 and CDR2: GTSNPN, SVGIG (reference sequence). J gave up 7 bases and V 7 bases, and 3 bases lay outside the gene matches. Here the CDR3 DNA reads TGTGCCTCGACAGGGACTGGCTACACCTTC. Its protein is CASTGTGYTF.

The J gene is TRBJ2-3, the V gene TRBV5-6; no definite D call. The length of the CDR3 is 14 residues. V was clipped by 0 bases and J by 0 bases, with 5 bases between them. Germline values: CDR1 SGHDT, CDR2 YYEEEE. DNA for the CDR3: TGTGCCAGCAGCTTGGCAGGAAGCACAGATACGCAGTATTTT. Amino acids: CASSLAGSTDTQYF.

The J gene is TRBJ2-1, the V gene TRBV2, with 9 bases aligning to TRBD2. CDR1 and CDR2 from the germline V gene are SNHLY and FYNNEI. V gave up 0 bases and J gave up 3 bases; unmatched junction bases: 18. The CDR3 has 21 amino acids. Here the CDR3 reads CASSEALTWASGETIYNEQFF. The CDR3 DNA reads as TGTGCCAGCAGTGAAGCGCTTACGTGGGCTAGCGGGGAAACTATCTACAATGAGCAGTTCTTC.

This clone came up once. CDR3 DNA: TGCAGCGTCTTGGGACAGGGGGCCTACGAGCAGTACTTC. It is translated as CSVLGQGAYEQYF. The rearrangement uses TRBV29-1 and TRBJ2-7, with 11 bases lining up with TRBD1. Germline trimming cut 6 bases from V and 2 bases from J; bases unmatched to any gene: 3. This CDR3 spans 13 amino acids. CDR1 SQVTM and CDR2 ANQGSEA come from the germline V gene.

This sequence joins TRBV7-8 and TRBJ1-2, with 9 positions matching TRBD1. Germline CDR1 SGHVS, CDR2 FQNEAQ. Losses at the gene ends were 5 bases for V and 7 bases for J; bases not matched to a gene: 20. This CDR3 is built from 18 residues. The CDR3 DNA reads TGTGCCAGCAGCCCCCGTTGGGACAGGGAAGCCATCCGGACTGGCTACACCTTC. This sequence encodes CASSPRWDREAIRTGYTF.

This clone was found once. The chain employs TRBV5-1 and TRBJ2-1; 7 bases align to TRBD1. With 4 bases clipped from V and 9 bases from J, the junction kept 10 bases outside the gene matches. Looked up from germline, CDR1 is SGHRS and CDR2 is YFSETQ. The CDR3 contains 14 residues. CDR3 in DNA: TGCGCCAGCAGCACACCTCAGGGGGTCGGTGAGCAGTTCTTC. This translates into CASSTPQGVGEQFF.

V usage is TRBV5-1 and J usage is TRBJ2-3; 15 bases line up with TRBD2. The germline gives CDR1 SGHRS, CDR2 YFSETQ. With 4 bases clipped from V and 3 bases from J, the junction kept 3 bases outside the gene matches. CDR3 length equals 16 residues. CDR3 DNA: TGCGCCAGCAGCGTCGGGACTAGCGGGAGGACAGATACGCAGTATTTT. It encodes CASSVGTSGRTDTQYF.

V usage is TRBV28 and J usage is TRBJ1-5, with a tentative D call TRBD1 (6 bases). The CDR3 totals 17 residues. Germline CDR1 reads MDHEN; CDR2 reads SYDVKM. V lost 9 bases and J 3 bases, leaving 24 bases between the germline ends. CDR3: CASSPPGGARVNQPQHF. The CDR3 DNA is TGTGCCAGTAGCCCACCGGGGGGCGCGAGAGTCAATCAGCCCCAGCATTTT.

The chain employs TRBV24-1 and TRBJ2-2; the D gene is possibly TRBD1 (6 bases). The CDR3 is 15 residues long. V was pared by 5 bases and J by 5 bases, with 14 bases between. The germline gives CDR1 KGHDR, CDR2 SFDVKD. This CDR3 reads CATSGTYRDTGELFF. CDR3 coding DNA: TGTGCCACCAGTGGGACTTACAGGGATACCGGGGAGCTGTTTTTT.

The CDR3 region is CAWSTRDTNRGYTF. Here the CDR3 DNA reads TGTGCCTGGAGTACCCGGGACACAAATCGGGGCTACACCTTC. V and J are TRBV30 and TRBJ1-2; D is perhaps TRBD1 (6 bases). This CDR3 spans 14 amino acids. V was shortened by 2 bases and J by 8 bases, with 18 bases between the two germline ends. Per germline, CDR1 GTSNPN and CDR2 SVGIG (reference sequence).

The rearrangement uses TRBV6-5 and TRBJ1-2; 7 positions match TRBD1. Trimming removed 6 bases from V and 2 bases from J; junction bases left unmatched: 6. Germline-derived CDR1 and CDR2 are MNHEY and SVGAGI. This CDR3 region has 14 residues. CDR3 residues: CASSPGTVNYGYTF. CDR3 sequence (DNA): TGTGCCAGCAGCCCCGGGACAGTGAACTATGGCTACACCTTC.

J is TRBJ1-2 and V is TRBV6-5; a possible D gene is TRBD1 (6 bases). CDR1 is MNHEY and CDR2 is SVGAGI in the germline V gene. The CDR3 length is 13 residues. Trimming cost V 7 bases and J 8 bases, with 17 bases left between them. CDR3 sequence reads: CASKPAGANGYTF. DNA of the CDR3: TGTGCCAGCAAACCCGCAGGGGCTAACGGCTACACCTTC.

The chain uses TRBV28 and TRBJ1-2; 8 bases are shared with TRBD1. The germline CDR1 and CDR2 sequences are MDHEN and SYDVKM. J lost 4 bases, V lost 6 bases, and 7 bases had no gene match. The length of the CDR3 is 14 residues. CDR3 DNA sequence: TGTGCCAGCAGAGACGATACAGGGGGCTATGGCTACACCTTC. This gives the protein CASRDDTGGYGYTF.

CDR3 sequence: CASSRDSSYNEQFF. In nucleotides, the CDR3 is TGTGCCAGCAGTAGGGACTCTTCCTACAATGAGCAGTTCTTC. The V call is TRBV6-5, the J call TRBJ2-1; weak D call: TRBD2 (6 bases). The CDR3 loop spans 14 amino acids. Germline V gene lookup returns CDR1 MNHEY and CDR2 SVGAGI. Trimming pared 5 bases from V and 1 base from J, leaving 9 bases between.

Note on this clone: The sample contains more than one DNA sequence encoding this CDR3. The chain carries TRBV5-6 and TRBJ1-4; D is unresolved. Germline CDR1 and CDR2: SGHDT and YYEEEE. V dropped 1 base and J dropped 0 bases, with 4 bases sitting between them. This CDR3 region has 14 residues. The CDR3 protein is CASSLIATNEKLFF. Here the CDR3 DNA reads TGTGCCAGCAGCTTGATCGCAACTAATGAAAAACTGTTTTTT. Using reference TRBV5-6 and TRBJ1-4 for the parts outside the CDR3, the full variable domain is DAGVTQSPTHLIKTRGQQVTLRCSPKSGHDTVSWYQQALGQGPQFIFQYYEEEERQRGNFPDRFSGHQFPNYSSELNVNALLLGDSALYLCASSLIATNEKLFFGSGTQLSVL.

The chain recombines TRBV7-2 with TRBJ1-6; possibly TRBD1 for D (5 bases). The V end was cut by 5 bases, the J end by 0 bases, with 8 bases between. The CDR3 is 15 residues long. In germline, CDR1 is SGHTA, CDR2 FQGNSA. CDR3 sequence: CASSPQGSYNSPLHF. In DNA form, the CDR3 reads TGTGCCAGCAGCCCCCAGGGCTCCTATAATTCACCCCTCCACTTT.

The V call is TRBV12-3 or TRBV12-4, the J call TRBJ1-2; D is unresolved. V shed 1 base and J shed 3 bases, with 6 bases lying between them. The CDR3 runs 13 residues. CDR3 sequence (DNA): TGTGCCAGCAGTTTAGTCCCGGACTATGGCTACACCTTC. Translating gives CASSLVPDYGYTF.

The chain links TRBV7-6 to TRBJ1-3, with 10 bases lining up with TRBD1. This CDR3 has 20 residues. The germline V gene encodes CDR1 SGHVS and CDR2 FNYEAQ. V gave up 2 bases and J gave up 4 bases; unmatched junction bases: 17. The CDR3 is CASSLRLTGGSLRRGNTIYF. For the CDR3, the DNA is TGTGCCAGCAGCTTACGGTTGACAGGGGGCAGTCTGAGGAGAGGAAACACCATATATTTT.

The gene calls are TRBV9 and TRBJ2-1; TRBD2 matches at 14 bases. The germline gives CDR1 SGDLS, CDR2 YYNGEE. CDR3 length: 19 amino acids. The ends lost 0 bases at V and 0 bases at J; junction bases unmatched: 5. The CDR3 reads CASSVVGTSGSSSYNEQFF. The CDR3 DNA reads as TGTGCCAGCAGCGTAGTTGGGACTAGCGGGAGTAGCTCCTACAATGAGCAGTTCTTC.

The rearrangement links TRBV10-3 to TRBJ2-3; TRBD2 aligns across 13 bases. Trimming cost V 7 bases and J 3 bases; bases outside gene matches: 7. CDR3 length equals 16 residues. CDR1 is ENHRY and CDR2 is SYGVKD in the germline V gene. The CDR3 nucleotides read TGTGCCATCAAGGGAACTAGCGGGGGGGCTACAGATACGCAGTATTTT. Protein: CAIKGTSGGATDTQYF.

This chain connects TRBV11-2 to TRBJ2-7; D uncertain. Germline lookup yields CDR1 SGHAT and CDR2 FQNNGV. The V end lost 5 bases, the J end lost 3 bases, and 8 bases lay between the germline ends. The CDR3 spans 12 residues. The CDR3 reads CASSPAGYEQYF. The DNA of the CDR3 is TGTGCCAGCAGCCCGGCAGGCTACGAGCAGTACTTC.

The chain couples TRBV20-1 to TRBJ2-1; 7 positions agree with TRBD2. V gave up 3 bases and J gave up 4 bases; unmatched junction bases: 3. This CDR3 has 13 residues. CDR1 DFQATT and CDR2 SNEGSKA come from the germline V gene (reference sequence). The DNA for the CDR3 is TGCAGTGCTAGTAGCGGGCCTTACAATGAGCAGTTCTTC. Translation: CSASSGPYNEQFF.

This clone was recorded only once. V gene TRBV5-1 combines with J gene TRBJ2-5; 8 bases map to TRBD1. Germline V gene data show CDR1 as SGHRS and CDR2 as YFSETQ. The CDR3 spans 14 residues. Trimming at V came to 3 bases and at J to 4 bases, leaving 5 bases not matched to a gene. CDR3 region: CASSSGQGGETQYF. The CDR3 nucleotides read TGCGCCAGCAGCTCAGGACAGGGAGGAGAGACCCAGTACTTC.

The CDR3 reads CASSQDTRGGADTQYF. The CDR3 DNA follows: TGCGCCAGCAGCCAAGACACCCGGGGGGGAGCAGATACGCAGTATTTT. The rearrangement joins TRBV4-1 to TRBJ2-3; 8 nucleotides agree with TRBD2. The CDR3 extends over 16 amino acids. The V and J ends lost 0 bases and 4 bases, in that order; junction bases with no gene match: 6. Germline values: CDR1 MGHRA, CDR2 YSYEKL.

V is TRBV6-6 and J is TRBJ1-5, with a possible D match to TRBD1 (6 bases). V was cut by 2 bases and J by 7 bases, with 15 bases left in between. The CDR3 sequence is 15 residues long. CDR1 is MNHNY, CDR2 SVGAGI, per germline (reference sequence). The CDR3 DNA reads TGTGCCAGCAGTTACAACGCCAGGGGCGGGCAGCCCCAGCATTTT. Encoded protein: CASSYNARGGQPQHF.

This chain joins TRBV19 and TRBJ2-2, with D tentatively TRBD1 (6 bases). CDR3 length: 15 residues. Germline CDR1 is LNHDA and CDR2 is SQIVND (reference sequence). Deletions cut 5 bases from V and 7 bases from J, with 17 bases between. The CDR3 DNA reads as TGTGCCAGTAGTTCCCTCGCAGGGGCGATCGGGGAGCTGTTTTTT. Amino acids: CASSSLAGAIGELFF.